Detailed here is one T cell receptor beta chain. Its antigen is unknown. The data stem from a study of T cells after yellow fever vaccination. Study results and limitations: The booster response re-showed most primary clones: 95% to 96% CD4, around 85% CD8. Overlap between CD4 and CD8 compartments was detected for a small share of clonotypes.

V was pared by 7 bases and J by 3 bases, with 13 bases between. Per germline, CDR1 MNHEY and CDR2 SVGEGT. The CDR3 is 13 amino acids. The authors made TCR cDNA by 5'RACE template switching, adding a universal primer site and UMIs. TCRdb called the 5' RACE reads again in MiXCR, with one record for every CDR3 protein. Of some 340,000 distinct CDR3 sequences listed, about 10% are singletons. The chain is built from TRBV6-2 or TRBV6-3 and TRBJ2-7; the D gene is possibly TRBD2 (5 bases). The material sequenced was CD4+ T cells sorted from PBMCs, taken 45 days after the yellow fever booster vaccination. The TCR comes from a man aged 18 to 35 who received the YFV17D yellow fever vaccine. The CDR3 region has the DNA TGTGCCAGCACCAGACTAAGGGACTACGAGCAGTACTTC. Encoded protein: CASTRLRDYEQYF.